One sample yielded the 28 T cell receptor beta chains listed below, sequenced in a study of cytomegalovirus exposure and HLA in healthy donors. PCR involved 60 Vbeta and 13 Jbeta primers. Produced via immunoSEQ multiplex PCR; TCRdb's table is partial and in-frame only. The sample has about 69,000 clones; approximately 81% are singletons. Sample: PBMCs. The receptor set was obtained from a woman younger than 45 in good health and CMV-seropositive.

The chain joins TRBV30 to TRBJ2-5; 12 nucleotides line up with TRBD2. This CDR3 comprises 17 residues. V trimming: 0 bases; J trimming: 5 bases; junction bases outside the gene matches: 10. Germline V CDR1 and CDR2: GTSNPN, SVGIG (reference sequence). The CDR3 nucleotides are TGTGCCTGGAGTGTAGGGCTAGCGGGAGGGTATACGGAGACCCAGTACTTC. Translated, it gives CAWSVGLAGGYTETQYF. The entire variable domain, with the rest obtained from reference TRBV30 and TRBJ2-5, is as follows: SQTIHQWPATLVQPVGSPLSLECTVEGTSNPNLYWYRQAAGRGLQLLFYSVGIGQISSEVPQNLSASRPQDRQFILSSKKLLLSDSGFYLCAWSVGLAGGYTETQYFGPGTRLLVL.

The V call is TRBV6-6, the J call TRBJ2-1; TRBD2 might be the D (6 bases). CDR1 MNHNY and CDR2 SVGAGI come from the germline V gene (reference sequence). Trimming removed 7 bases from V and 7 bases from J, with 14 bases in between. The CDR3 covers 13 residues. CDR3 sequence (DNA): TGTGCCAGCAAACGGGAGCCCACGAATGAGCAGTTCTTC. Its protein product is CASKREPTNEQFF.

This chain joins TRBV6-5 and TRBJ1-2; the D gene is possibly TRBD1 (6 bases). The V gene's germline CDR1 is MNHEY and CDR2 SVGAGI. The CDR3 loop spans 15 amino acids. V lost 2 bases and J lost 4, with 14 bases in between. For the CDR3, the DNA is TGTGCCAGCAGTTACAATCGGGGAGGGGGCTATGGCTACACCTTC. Encoded protein: CASSYNRGGGYGYTF.

V usage is TRBV29-1 and J usage is TRBJ2-1, with TRBD2 matching 9 bases. CDR3 size: 15 residues. The V segment lost 5 bases and the J segment 7 bases; nucleotides outside the gene matches: 12. In germline, CDR1 is SQVTM, CDR2 ANQGSEA. In nucleotides, the CDR3 is TGCAGCGTTTCCCTAGGGGGTAGCGGGAGTAATGAGCAGTTCTTC. It translates to CSVSLGGSGSNEQFF.

This clone was counted only a few times. This sequence joins TRBV6-1 and TRBJ1-4; 9 bases fit TRBD1. V lost 2 bases, J lost 7 bases, and 8 bases stayed unmatched. The CDR3 consists of 16 residues. CDR1 and CDR2 from the germline V gene are MNHNS and SASEGT. In nucleotides, the CDR3 is TGTGCCAGCAGTGAAATTTTGGGACAGGGTGTTGAAAAACTGTTTTTT. This gives the protein CASSEILGQGVEKLFF.

The chain links TRBV4-3 to TRBJ1-2, with D tentatively TRBD1 (5 bases). CDR3 size: 15 residues. V gave up 4 bases and J gave up 5 bases, with 17 bases separating them. CDR1 is LGHNA and CDR2 is YSLEER in the germline V gene. The CDR3: CASSPGGGVRYGYTF. The CDR3 nucleotides read TGCGCCAGCAGCCCCGGGGGAGGGGTAAGGTATGGCTACACCTTC.

The rearrangement uses TRBV2 and TRBJ2-5; D is perhaps TRBD1 (6 bases). The CDR3 runs to 13 residues. V lost 7 bases and J lost 2, with 11 bases in between. Per the germline V gene, CDR1 is SNHLY and CDR2 is FYNNEI. CDR3 in DNA: TGTGCCAGCAAGGGACAAGCTCAAGAGACCCAGTACTTC. Amino acid sequence: CASKGQAQETQYF.

V is TRBV4-3 and J is TRBJ2-7; a possible D gene is TRBD1 (7 bases). Per the germline V gene, CDR1 is LGHNA and CDR2 is YSLEER. This CDR3 has 15 amino acids. V was cut by 0 bases and J by 4 bases, with 13 bases left in between. The CDR3 region has the DNA TGCGCCAGCAGCCAAGATAGGAGGGGGCCGTACGAGCAGTACTTC. It specifies CASSQDRRGPYEQYF.

This sequence joins TRBV7-2 and TRBJ2-7, with a possible D match to TRBD1 (6 bases). V lost 4 bases and J 3 bases, leaving 13 bases between the germline ends. In germline, CDR1 is SGHTA, CDR2 FQGNSA. The CDR3 is 14 residues long. CDR3 in amino acids: CASSSDLGGYEQYF. The CDR3 DNA reads TGTGCCAGCAGCTCGGACTTAGGGGGCTACGAGCAGTACTTC.

CDR3 coding DNA: TGTGCCACCAGCAAGCGAGCCACCTACAATGAGCAGTTCTTC. It is translated as CATSKRATYNEQFF. The V and J genes are TRBV15 and TRBJ2-1; D call uncertain. Trimming took 4 bases from V and 2 from J, leaving 9 bases between them. The CDR3 runs 14 residues. Germline lookup yields CDR1 LNHNV and CDR2 YYDKDF (reference sequence). Full variable domain (missing parts from reference TRBV15 and TRBJ2-1): DAMVIQNPRYQVTQFGKPVTLSCSQTLNHNVMYWYQQKSSQAPKLLFHYYDKDFNNEADTPDNFQSRRPNTSFCFLDIRSPGLGDTAMYLCATSKRATYNEQFFGPGTRLTVL.

The genes are TRBV28 and TRBJ1-1; D is unresolved. The germline V gene encodes CDR1 MDHEN and CDR2 SYDVKM. Trimming removed 1 base from V and 3 bases from J, with 12 bases in between. The CDR3 is 15 amino acids. The DNA for the CDR3 is TGTGCCAGCAGTTTATCTCGGGGAGCTTACACTGAAGCTTTCTTT. It codes for CASSLSRGAYTEAFF.

The genes are TRBV29-1 and TRBJ1-1, with TRBD1 matching over 7 bases. Trimming cost V 3 bases and J 4 bases; bases outside gene matches: 5. The CDR3 totals 13 residues. Per germline, CDR1 SQVTM and CDR2 ANQGSEA. The CDR3 here is CSVEGDSITEAFF. DNA for the CDR3: TGCAGCGTTGAGGGGGACAGCATCACTGAAGCTTTCTTT.

Worth noting for this clone: One junction end disagrees with the germline gene, perhaps due to a read error. V and J are TRBV28 and TRBJ1-1; maybe TRBD1 (6 bases). The CDR3 runs to 12 residues. Germline CDR1 reads MDHEN; CDR2 reads SYDVKM. In DNA, the CDR3 is TGTGCCAGCAGTACCCAGACAGGCTATGGCCCCTTT. Amino acid sequence: CASSTQTGYGPF.

This clone was seen only once. This chain uses TRBV28 with TRBJ1-5; the D gene is possibly TRBD1 (5 bases). In germline, CDR1 is MDHEN, CDR2 SYDVKM. With 0 bases removed from V and 3 bases from J, the gap between germline ends came to 6 bases. This CDR3 spans 14 amino acids. DNA of the CDR3: TGTGCCAGCAGTTTATGGGACAACAATCAGCCCCAGCATTTT. Protein product: CASSLWDNNQPQHF.

This clone was observed a few times. V is TRBV15 and J is TRBJ1-1; TRBD1 agrees at 10 bases. CDR3 length: 14 amino acids. V lost 5 bases to trimming and J lost 3 bases; unmatched junction nucleotides: 3. In germline, CDR1 is LNHNV, CDR2 YYDKDF (reference sequence). The CDR3 sequence is CATSRGTGDTEAFF. The CDR3 DNA reads as TGTGCCACCAGCCGCGGGACAGGGGACACTGAAGCTTTCTTT.

The gene calls are TRBV18 and TRBJ2-7; 11 positions match TRBD1. V trimming: 6 bases; J trimming: 6 bases; junction bases outside the gene matches: 25. CDR3 length equals 20 residues. CDR1 is KGHSH and CDR2 is LQKENI in the germline V gene. The CDR3 region is CASSLRSPGQGALQGGEQYF. The CDR3 DNA reads as TGTGCCAGCTCGCTACGATCTCCCGGACAGGGGGCCCTCCAAGGAGGCGAGCAGTACTTC.

V usage is TRBV2 and J usage is TRBJ2-7; 9 positions match TRBD1. In germline, CDR1 is SNHLY, CDR2 FYNNEI. Unmatched junction bases numbered 2, after V lost 10 bases and J lost 4 bases. The CDR3 is 11 residues long. The CDR3 sequence is CAKGQGYEQYF. The CDR3 DNA reads as TGTGCCAAAGGACAGGGGTACGAGCAGTACTTC.

The rearrangement links TRBV29-1 to TRBJ1-1; the D is unclear. CDR3 length equals 12 residues. Trimming took 2 bases from V and 2 from J, leaving 6 bases between them. Germline CDR1 SQVTM, CDR2 ANQGSEA. CDR3 amino acids: CSVELTNTEAFF. The CDR3 coding sequence is TGCAGCGTTGAACTGACTAACACTGAAGCTTTCTTT. Full variable domain (remainder filled in from reference TRBV29-1 and TRBJ1-1): SAVISQKPSRDICQRGTSLTIQCQVDSQVTMMFWYRQQPGQSLTLIATANQGSEATYESGFVIDKFPISRPNLTFSTLTVSNMSPEDSSIYLCSVELTNTEAFFGQGTRLTVV.

This clone has a handful of counts. The chain employs TRBV5-4 and TRBJ2-5; no definite D call. CDR1 SGHNT and CDR2 YYREEE come from the germline V gene (reference sequence). Trimming shortened V by 4 bases and J by 5 bases, and 12 bases separated the two germline ends. The CDR3 has 13 amino acids. The CDR3 coding sequence is TGTGCCAGCAGCGTCGGGTTTAAGGAGACCCAGTACTTC. Translated, it gives CASSVGFKETQYF.

The rearrangement links TRBV25-1 to TRBJ2-7; 11 nucleotides line up with TRBD2. The CDR3 extends over 17 amino acids. Germline V gene lookup returns CDR1 MGHDK and CDR2 SYGVNS. J lost 0 bases, V lost 4 bases, and 8 bases had no gene match. Here the CDR3 DNA reads TGTGCCAGCAGTGCGCATCCCGGGACTAGCGGCTCCTACGAGCAGTACTTC. It is translated as CASSAHPGTSGSYEQYF.

This rearrangement joins TRBV28 to TRBJ2-7, with 11 positions matching TRBD2. Unmatched junction bases numbered 7, after V lost 8 bases and J lost 1 base. Germline CDR1 is MDHEN and CDR2 is SYDVKM. The CDR3 is 15 amino acids. The DNA of the CDR3 is TGTGCCAGCTACCCGGGACTAGCGGATTCCTACGAGCAGTACTTC. Protein: CASYPGLADSYEQYF.

This clone was found once. The chain couples TRBV9 to TRBJ2-1; the match to TRBD2 covers 12 bases. V lost 2 bases to trimming and J lost 0 bases; unmatched junction nucleotides: 0. Per the germline V gene, CDR1 is SGDLS and CDR2 is YYNGEE. This CDR3 region has 16 residues. CDR3 nucleotide sequence: TGTGCCAGCAGCGTGACTAGCGGGAGCTCCTACAATGAGCAGTTCTTC. Encoded protein: CASSVTSGSSYNEQFF.

The V call is TRBV6-4, the J call TRBJ1-2; TRBD1 is a possible D gene (5 bases). Trimming cost V 4 bases and J 3 bases, with 15 bases left between them. CDR1 is MRHNA and CDR2 is SNTAGT in the germline V gene. There are 15 residues in the CDR3. In nucleotides, the CDR3 is TGTGCCAGCAGTGTTGAGCAGGGAGGAGACTATGGCTACACCTTC. This sequence encodes CASSVEQGGDYGYTF.

As DNA, the CDR3 is TGTGCCAGTAGTACAGAGGGAGATCAGCCCCAGCATTTT. It codes for CASSTEGDQPQHF. The rearrangement links TRBV19 to TRBJ1-5, with no clear D. In germline, CDR1 is LNHDA, CDR2 SQIVND (reference sequence). The CDR3 totals 13 residues. Trimming removed 4 bases at V and 5 bases at J, with 9 bases between. The full variable domain, in which reference TRBV19 and TRBJ1-5 provide the parts outside the CDR3, is DGGITQSPKYLFRKEGQNVTLSCEQNLNHDAMYWYRQDPGQGLRLIYYSQIVNDFQKGDIAEGYSVSREKKESFPLTVTSAQKNPTAFYLCASSTEGDQPQHFGDGTRLSIL.

CDR3: CASTGYTDTQYF. The DNA of the CDR3 is TGTGCCAGCACCGGGTACACAGATACGCAGTATTTT. The chain links TRBV28 to TRBJ2-3; the D is unclear. Germline V lookup: CDR1 MDHEN, CDR2 SYDVKM. Trimming took off 7 bases at V and 2 bases at J, with 7 bases between the two ends. CDR3 length: 12 amino acids.

The J gene is TRBJ1-5, the V gene TRBV30; D gene unclear. Trimming cost V 3 bases and J 4 bases, with 16 bases left between them. CDR1 and CDR2 from the germline V gene are GTSNPN and SVGIG (reference sequence). The CDR3 extends over 15 amino acids. The CDR3 bases are TGTGCCTGGAGCCCCCCCGGCAGGACTAATCAGCCCCAGCATTTT. It codes for CAWSPPGRTNQPQHF.

In its sample, this clone was seen once. The rearrangement uses TRBV15 and TRBJ1-2; D gene unclear. V was pared by 4 bases and J by 7 bases, with 16 bases between. Germline-derived CDR1 and CDR2 are LNHNV and YYDKDF (reference sequence). This CDR3 is built from 14 residues. CDR3: CATSTALAESGYTF. The CDR3 coding sequence is TGTGCCACCAGCACAGCGTTGGCAGAGAGTGGCTACACCTTC.

V usage is TRBV29-1 and J usage is TRBJ2-7, with TRBD1 matching 11 bases. With 6 bases clipped from V and 1 base from J, the junction kept 2 bases outside the gene matches. CDR1 and CDR2 (germline): SQVTM, ANQGSEA. CDR3 length equals 13 residues. As DNA, the CDR3 is TGCAGCGTCGGGACAGGGGGATCCTACGAGCAGTACTTC. It translates to CSVGTGGSYEQYF.